This T cell receptor (beta chain) appears in the sequencing data of a study of blood T cell repertoires in COVID-19. Turning to the study itself: The United States, Italy and Spain supplied acute and convalescent COVID-19 samples.

The V gene's germline CDR1 is SGHRS and CDR2 YFSETQ. The CDR3 totals 11 residues. The V and J ends lost 3 bases and 6 bases, in that order; junction bases with no gene match: 0. Clones were read by immunoSEQ multiplex PCR, and TCRdb kept only the in-frame ones, dropping some. Of 35,000 or so clones in the sample, 85% to 90% were seen once. The material sequenced was peripheral blood. This clonotype originated in a man in his 70s with acute or convalescent COVID-19. The chain has TRBV5-1 and TRBJ2-7, with 7 bases aligning to TRBD2. CDR3 residues: CASSSGGEQYF. The CDR3 region has the DNA TGCGCCAGCAGCTCGGGGGGCGAGCAGTACTTC.